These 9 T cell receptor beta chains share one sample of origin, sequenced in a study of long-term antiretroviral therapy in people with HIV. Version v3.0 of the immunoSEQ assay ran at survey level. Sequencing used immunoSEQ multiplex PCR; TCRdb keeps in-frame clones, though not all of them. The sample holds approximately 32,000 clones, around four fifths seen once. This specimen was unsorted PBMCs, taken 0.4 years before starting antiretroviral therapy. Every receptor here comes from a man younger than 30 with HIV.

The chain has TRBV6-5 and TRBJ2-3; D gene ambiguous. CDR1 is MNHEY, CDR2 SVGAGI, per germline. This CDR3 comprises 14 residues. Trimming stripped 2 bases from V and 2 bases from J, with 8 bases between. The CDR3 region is CASSYQDITDTQYF. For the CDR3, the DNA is TGTGCCAGCAGTTACCAAGATATCACAGATACGCAGTATTTT.

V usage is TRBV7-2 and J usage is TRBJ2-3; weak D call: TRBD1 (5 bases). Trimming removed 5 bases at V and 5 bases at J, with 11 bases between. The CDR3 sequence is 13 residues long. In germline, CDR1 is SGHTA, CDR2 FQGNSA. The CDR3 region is CASSPQDKDTQYF. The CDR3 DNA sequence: TGTGCCAGCAGCCCCCAGGACAAAGATACGCAGTATTTT.

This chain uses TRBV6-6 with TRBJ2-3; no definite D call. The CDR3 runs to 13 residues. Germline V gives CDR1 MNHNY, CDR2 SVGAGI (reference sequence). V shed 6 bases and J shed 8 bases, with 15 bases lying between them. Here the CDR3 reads CASRTPDPATQYF. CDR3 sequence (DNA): TGTGCCAGCAGAACCCCGGACCCTGCTACGCAGTATTTT.

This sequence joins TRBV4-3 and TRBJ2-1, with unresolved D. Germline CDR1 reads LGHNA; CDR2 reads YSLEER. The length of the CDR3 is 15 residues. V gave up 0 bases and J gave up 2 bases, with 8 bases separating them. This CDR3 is CASSQDAHPYNEQFF. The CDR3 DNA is TGCGCCAGCAGCCAAGACGCGCACCCCTACAATGAGCAGTTCTTC.

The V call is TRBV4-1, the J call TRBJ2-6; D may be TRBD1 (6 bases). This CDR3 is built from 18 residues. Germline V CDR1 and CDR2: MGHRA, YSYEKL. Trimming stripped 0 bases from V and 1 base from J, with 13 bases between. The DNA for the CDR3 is TGCGCCAGCAGCCAAGATCCACTCAGGGGATCTGGGGCCAACGTCCTGACTTTC. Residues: CASSQDPLRGSGANVLTF.

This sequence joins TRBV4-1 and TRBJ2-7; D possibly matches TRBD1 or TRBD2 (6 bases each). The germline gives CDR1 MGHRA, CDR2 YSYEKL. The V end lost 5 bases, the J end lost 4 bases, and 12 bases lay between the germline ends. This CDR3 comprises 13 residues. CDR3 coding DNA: TGCGCCAGCAGCGGAGGGGGTGGTTACGAGCAGTACTTC. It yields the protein CASSGGGGYEQYF.

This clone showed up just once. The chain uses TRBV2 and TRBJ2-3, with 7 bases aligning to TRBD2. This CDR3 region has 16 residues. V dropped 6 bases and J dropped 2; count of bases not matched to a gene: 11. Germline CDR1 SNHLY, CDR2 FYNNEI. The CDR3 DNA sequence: TGTGCCAGCAGATACGCCTGGCGGGAGCTCACAGATACGCAGTATTTT. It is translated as CASRYAWRELTDTQYF.

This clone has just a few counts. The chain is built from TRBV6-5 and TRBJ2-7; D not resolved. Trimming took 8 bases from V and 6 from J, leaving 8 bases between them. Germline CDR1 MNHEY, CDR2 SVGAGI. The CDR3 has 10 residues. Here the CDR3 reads CASLRSEQYF. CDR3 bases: TGTGCCAGCTTGAGATCCGAGCAGTACTTC.

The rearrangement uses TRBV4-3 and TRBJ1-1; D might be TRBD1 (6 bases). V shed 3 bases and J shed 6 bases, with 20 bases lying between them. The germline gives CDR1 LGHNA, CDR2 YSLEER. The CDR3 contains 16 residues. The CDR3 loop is CASSQFGRGDVPEAFF. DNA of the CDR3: TGCGCCAGCAGCCAGTTTGGCAGGGGAGATGTTCCTGAAGCTTTCTTT.